The 27 T cell receptor beta chains given below trace back to one sample, sequenced in a study of OX40 agonist ivuxolimab in advanced cancers. TCRdb's copy holds only in-frame clones and misses some; the assay was immunoSEQ multiplex PCR. The sample lists about 49,000 clones; about 94% were seen once. This material consisted of CD4+ or CD8+ T cells sorted from blood, taken in a trial of the OX40 agonist ivuxolimab. The origin of the receptors is an adult with an advanced solid tumor such as melanoma, head and neck, liver or kidney cancer.

The chain is built from TRBV7-6 and TRBJ2-7, with D uncertain. The CDR3 runs 14 residues. Trimming shortened V by 4 bases and J by 5 bases, and 15 bases separated the two germline ends. CDR1 and CDR2 from the germline V gene are SGHVS and FNYEAQ. This CDR3 is CASSSPGSFHEQYF. CDR3 nucleotides: TGTGCCAGCAGCTCTCCCGGGTCGTTCCACGAGCAGTACTTC.

The rearrangement links TRBV7-2 to TRBJ2-1, with D uncertain. This CDR3 spans 17 amino acids. V lost 2 bases, J lost 0 bases, and 14 bases lay in between. The germline V gene has CDR1 SGHTA and CDR2 FQGNSA. The chain's CDR3 is CASSLRSVGSSYNEQFF. The CDR3 bases are TGTGCCAGCAGCTTAAGGTCGGTCGGTAGCTCCTACAATGAGCAGTTCTTC.

This clone has just one count. The chain couples TRBV11-3 to TRBJ2-7, with 10 bases aligning to TRBD2. V lost 5 bases and J lost 5; bases outside the gene matches: 18. The CDR3 is made up of 18 amino acids. From germline, CDR1 is SGHNT and CDR2 YENEEA. For the CDR3, the DNA is TGTGCCAGCAGCGTGCGAGGGCTAGCGGGGGTCCCCGTGAACGAGCAGTACTTC. Translation: CASSVRGLAGVPVNEQYF.

This chain connects TRBV7-2 to TRBJ2-3, with D unresolved. The CDR3 is 13 residues long. V dropped 5 bases and J dropped 0 bases, with 6 bases sitting between them. The germline gives CDR1 SGHTA, CDR2 FQGNSA. CDR3 DNA: TGTGCCAGCAGCATACTGAGCACAGATACGCAGTATTTT. This encodes CASSILSTDTQYF.

The chain recombines TRBV7-9 with TRBJ2-5, with D perhaps given as TRBD1 or TRBD2 (5 bases each). The germline V gene has CDR1 SEHNR and CDR2 FQNEAQ (reference sequence). The CDR3 has 13 amino acids. Trimming took off 2 bases at V and 4 bases at J, with 8 bases between the two ends. CDR3 nucleotides: TGTGCCAGCAGCTTAAGTGGGGGAGAGACCCAGTACTTC. Protein sequence: CASSLSGGETQYF.

V gene TRBV7-2 combines with J gene TRBJ2-5; 14 bases line up with TRBD2. V lost 2 bases and J lost 5; bases outside the gene matches: 10. The germline V gene has CDR1 SGHTA and CDR2 FQGNSA. This CDR3 contains 18 residues. As DNA, the CDR3 is TGTGCCAGCAGCTTATCCGGACTAGCGGGAGGTGTCGGGGAGACCCAGTACTTC. This translates into CASSLSGLAGGVGETQYF.

The CDR3 bases are TGTGCCTGGAGTGTAACAGGGTTGGCCACAGATACGCAGTATTTT. The encoded protein is CAWSVTGLATDTQYF. The chain links TRBV30 to TRBJ2-3; TRBD1 is a possible D gene (6 bases). The CDR3 loop spans 15 amino acids. Trimming cost V 0 bases and J 2 bases, with 12 bases left between them. Per germline, CDR1 GTSNPN and CDR2 SVGIG (reference sequence).

As concerns this clone: The conserved closing phenylalanine or tryptophan is absent in this CDR3, likely reflecting a read error. The DNA is omitted, as the CDR3 cannot be located on it reliably, and the CDR3 follows TCRdb's listing. V gene TRBV11-2 combines with J gene TRBJ2-3; TRBD2, the table's D call, was not compared with the DNA. CDR1 and CDR2 from the germline V gene are SGHAT and FQNNGV. Inclusive of both ends, the CDR3 amounts to 13 amino acids. CDR3 loop: CASSLGTSGPPLI.

The chain is built from TRBV9 and TRBJ2-7; tentative D call: TRBD2 (6 bases). Per germline, CDR1 SGDLS and CDR2 YYNGEE. V lost 3 bases, J lost 7 bases, and 17 bases lay in between. This CDR3 region has 14 residues. Here the CDR3 reads CASSAPGRLGEQYF. The CDR3 region has the DNA TGTGCCAGCAGCGCGCCGGGCCGACTAGGGGAGCAGTACTTC.

In the case of this clone: Other nucleotide sequences in the sample specify the same CDR3. This sequence joins TRBV9 and TRBJ2-7, with D uncertain. The V end was cut by 0 bases, the J end by 7 bases, with 5 bases between. This CDR3 has 11 residues. Germline V CDR1 and CDR2: SGDLS, YYNGEE. In DNA form, the CDR3 reads TGTGCCAGCAGCGTAGGATATGAGCAGTACTTC. Translation gives CASSVGYEQYF.

The gene calls are TRBV30 and TRBJ1-1; tentatively, D is TRBD1 (5 bases). V gave up 3 bases and J gave up 4 bases, with 12 bases separating them. Germline CDR1 reads GTSNPN; CDR2 reads SVGIG (reference sequence). The CDR3 extends over 13 amino acids. For the CDR3, the DNA is TGTGCCTGGAGCAGGGTTGGGGGCACTGAAGCTTTCTTT. Translation gives CAWSRVGGTEAFF.

This chain uses TRBV9 with TRBJ2-3; 7 bases agree with TRBD1. V lost 3 bases and J lost 2; bases outside the gene matches: 12. The CDR3 extends over 17 amino acids. The V gene's germline CDR1 is SGDLS and CDR2 YYNGEE. The CDR3 region has the DNA TGTGCCAGCAGCGATTCCGGGACAGCACCTTTCACAGATACGCAGTATTTT. Encoded protein: CASSDSGTAPFTDTQYF.

This clone is a singleton in its sample. The genes are TRBV28 and TRBJ1-5; no clear D. The germline V gene has CDR1 MDHEN and CDR2 SYDVKM. V lost 6 bases and J lost 7, with 13 bases in between. This CDR3 is built from 13 residues. The CDR3, as DNA: TGTGCCAGCAGCACCGGTGTCTGGCAGCCCCAGCATTTT. Residues: CASSTGVWQPQHF.

The chain recombines TRBV7-9 with TRBJ2-7; D is possibly TRBD2 (5 bases). The germline gives CDR1 SEHNR, CDR2 FQNEAQ (reference sequence). The CDR3 sequence is 14 residues long. V lost 0 bases to trimming and J lost 7 bases, with 13 bases between them. The CDR3 coding sequence is TGTGCCAGCAGCTTAGCGGGAGCTCTGGAAGAGCAGTACTTC. Translation gives CASSLAGALEEQYF. Supplemented by reference TRBV7-9 and TRBJ2-7, the full variable domain reads DTGVSQNPRHKITKRGQNVTFRCDPISEHNRLYWYRQTLGQGPEFLTYFQNEAQLEKSRLLSDRFSAERPKGSFSTLEIQRTEQGDSAMYLCASSLAGALEEQYFGPGTRLTVT.

The rearrangement links TRBV28 to TRBJ2-7; 11 bases agree with TRBD2. The CDR3 consists of 14 residues. With V trimmed by 6 bases and J by 4 bases, 5 bases remained unmatched. Per germline, CDR1 MDHEN and CDR2 SYDVKM. The CDR3 loop reads CASRPGLAVYEQYF. CDR3 nucleotides: TGTGCCAGCAGGCCGGGACTAGCGGTTTACGAGCAGTACTTC.

The rearrangement joins TRBV11-2 to TRBJ1-4; maybe TRBD1 (6 bases). V was shortened by 1 base and J by 8 bases, with 11 bases between the two germline ends. CDR1 is SGHAT, CDR2 FQNNGV, per germline. CDR3 length: 14 residues. The CDR3 nucleotides read TGTGCCAGCAGCTTAGTACAGGGTGGGGAAAAACTGTTTTTT. Its protein is CASSLVQGGEKLFF.

V usage is TRBV27 and J usage is TRBJ2-5; TRBD1 aligns across 7 bases. The germline V gene has CDR1 MNHEY and CDR2 SMNVEV (reference sequence). V shed 5 bases, J shed 0 bases, and the junction held 3 bases outside the gene matches. This CDR3 has 14 residues. CDR3 in amino acids: CASSPGTDQETQYF. Here the CDR3 DNA reads TGTGCCAGCAGTCCCGGGACAGACCAAGAGACCCAGTACTTC.

The rearrangement links TRBV23-1 to TRBJ1-5; TRBD1 agrees at 11 bases. TRBV23-1 is treated as an ORF (open reading frame) with a function not yet certain. With 6 bases clipped from V and 0 bases from J, the junction kept 10 bases outside the gene matches. CDR3 size: 18 residues. CDR3 nucleotides: TGCGCCAGCAGCCGGGGACAGGGGGTGGCGTATAGCAATCAGCCCCAGCATTTT. Its protein is CASSRGQGVAYSNQPQHF.

The rearrangement joins TRBV28 to TRBJ1-4; D possibly corresponds to TRBD1 (6 bases). V gave up 5 bases and J gave up 4 bases, with 14 bases separating them. This CDR3 has 15 residues. Germline assignment: CDR1 MDHEN and CDR2 SYDVKM. CDR3 nucleotides: TGTGCCAGCAGTGTCACGACAGGACGTAATGAAAAACTGTTTTTT. Protein: CASSVTTGRNEKLFF.

This chain uses TRBV21-1 with TRBJ2-2; the table names TRBD2, a call not compared with the DNA. TRBV21-1 is a documented pseudogene. The CDR3 has 15 residues. The CDR3 DNA is TGTGCCAGCAGCGCCCGACTGGGGAACACCGGGGAGCTGTTTTTT. Residues: CASSARLGNTGELFF.

CDR3 region: CASSLVQFSYEQYF. DNA for the CDR3: TGTGCCAGCAGCTTGGTTCAGTTCTCCTACGAGCAGTACTTC. The rearrangement joins TRBV5-4 to TRBJ2-7; D unresolved. Per germline, CDR1 SGHNT and CDR2 YYREEE (reference sequence). The CDR3 totals 14 residues. Trimming removed 0 bases at V and 0 bases at J, with 7 bases between.

CDR3 protein: CASSLYAQGVYYGYTF. The CDR3 nucleotides are TGTGCCAGCAGTTTATACGCCCAAGGGGTTTACTATGGCTACACCTTC. J is TRBJ1-2 and V is TRBV27; weak D call: TRBD1 (5 bases). CDR3 length: 16 residues. V was clipped by 1 base and J by 3 bases, with 15 bases between them. The V gene's germline CDR1 is MNHEY and CDR2 SMNVEV (reference sequence).

The rearrangement uses TRBV10-1 and TRBJ2-7; no clear D gene. Between the trimmed V and J ends, which lost 8 bases and 5 bases, there was a span of 19 bases. The CDR3 has 14 residues. Germline assignment: CDR1 WNHNN and CDR2 SYGVQD (reference sequence). CDR3 nucleotides: TGCGCCAGCTTAGTGTGTCATTACCCGAACGAGCAGTACTTC. Its translation is CASLVCHYPNEQYF.

J is TRBJ2-7 and V is TRBV10-3; 9 nucleotides line up with TRBD2. CDR1 ENHRY and CDR2 SYGVKD come from the germline V gene. The trim removed 6 bases at V and 9 bases at J, leaving 9 bases unmatched. This CDR3 is 13 amino acids long. CDR3 bases: TGTGCCATCAGCGATAGCGGGAGATCGGGGCAGTACTTC. This sequence encodes CAISDSGRSGQYF.

The chain recombines TRBV12-5 with TRBJ2-3; 7 bases line up with TRBD1. The V segment lost 7 bases and the J segment 0 bases; nucleotides outside the gene matches: 7. The CDR3 is made up of 15 amino acids. Germline assignment: CDR1 LGHNT and CDR2 FRNRAP. The CDR3 is CASVKGAASTDTQYF. CDR3 in DNA: TGTGCTAGTGTAAAGGGGGCGGCTAGCACAGATACGCAGTATTTT.

The V and J genes are TRBV2 and TRBJ2-7; 10 positions match TRBD1. The junction had 13 bases not matched to a gene; V was cut back by 6 bases and J by 5 bases. CDR1 is SNHLY, CDR2 FYNNEI, per germline. The CDR3 is made up of 16 amino acids. CDR3 sequence: CASSGGQGVRDDEQYF. The CDR3 DNA sequence: TGTGCCAGCAGCGGAGGACAGGGGGTAAGGGACGACGAGCAGTACTTC.

This chain links TRBV9 with TRBJ2-3, with no clear D. CDR1 SGDLS and CDR2 YYNGEE come from the germline V gene. Deletions cut 1 base from V and 4 bases from J, with 7 bases between. CDR3 length: 13 residues. CDR3 protein: CASSVSFADTQYF. The CDR3 nucleotides read TGTGCCAGCAGCGTATCTTTCGCAGATACGCAGTATTTT.